This TCR beta chain appears in the sequencing data of a study of cytomegalovirus exposure and HLA in healthy donors. Turning to the study itself: Approximately 180 million T cells yielded 90 million to 130 million unique TCR beta sequences in earlier analysis.

Remarks on this clone: What it binds is not known.

The germline V gene has CDR1 SNHLY and CDR2 FYNNEI. The V end was cut by 6 bases, the J end by 3 bases, with 14 bases between. The length of the CDR3 is 15 residues. PCR used 60 Vbeta primers and 13 Jbeta primers. Produced via immunoSEQ multiplex PCR; TCRdb's table is partial and in-frame only. The table includes around 190,000 clones, around 77% detected once. Findings of the study overall: Both high specificity and high sensitivity reportedly marked the classifier's diagnosis of cytomegalovirus status. A later look showed TCR association rates differing by HLA locus, highest for DRB1 and lowest for HLA-C.

Specimen: PBMCs. This clonotype originated in a man between 60 and 70 years old in good health and CMV-seronegative. This chain uses TRBV2 with TRBJ1-4; a weak D match, TRBD1 (6 bases). The CDR3 is CASRDGQSPNEKLFF. The CDR3 DNA follows: TGTGCCAGCAGGGATGGACAGTCCCCTAATGAAAAACTGTTTTTT.